This TCR beta chain is from a study of blood T cell repertoires in COVID-19. In the study overall: Acute and convalescent COVID-19 samples came from the United States, Italy and Spain. Nucleic acid was either cDNA or gDNA, and it came from T cells, B-cell-depleted T cells, or PBMCs.

In the source study's methods: Reference gene primer amplification yielded estimated nucleated cell counts. The protocol was immunoSEQ multiplex PCR, while the TCRdb copy is restricted to in-frame clones and leaves out a portion. The V and J calls and clone size were taken over from that table, and D and trimming were inferred from the DNA. Of roughly 160,000 clones in the sample, around 85% were seen once. The CDR3 spans 11 residues. The V and J ends lost 5 bases and 6 bases, in that order; junction bases with no gene match: 3. CDR1 DFQATT and CDR2 SNEGSKA come from the germline V gene (reference sequence).

The V and J genes are TRBV20-1 and TRBJ2-7; 8 bases are shared with TRBD1. The TCR comes from a man in his fifties or sixties with acute or convalescent COVID-19. The sequencing input was peripheral blood. The CDR3 region has the DNA TGCAGTGCTCGGACAGGGCCCGAGCAGTACTTC. Protein sequence: CSARTGPEQYF.